The TCR beta chain described here comes from a study of blood T cell repertoires in COVID-19. V shed 7 bases and J 9 bases; nucleotides not matched to a gene: 6. Germline lookup yields CDR1 SGHDN and CDR2 FVKESK. The length of the CDR3 is 14 residues. Authors' methods: Amplification of reference gene primers was used by the study to estimate nucleated cell counts. Profiling relied on immunoSEQ multiplex PCR, and the TCRdb table lists in-frame clones only, not all of them. Clone size and the V and J calls come from that table; the DNA yielded D and trimming. The data show about 130,000 clones, about 72% seen once.

Material: peripheral blood. This sequence originates from a woman in her 70s with acute or convalescent COVID-19. The J gene is TRBJ2-1, the V gene TRBV14, with 13 bases aligning to TRBD2. Here the CDR3 DNA reads TGTGCCAGCAAAGGACTAGCGGGAGCCAGTGAGCAGTTCTTC. This gives the protein CASKGLAGASEQFF. Based on the CDR3 plus reference TRBV14 and TRBJ2-1, the full variable domain is EAGVTQFPSHSVIEKGQTVTLRCDPISGHDNLYWYRRVMGKEIKFLLHFVKESKQDESGMPNNRFLAERTGGTYSTLKVQPAELEDSGVYFCASKGLAGASEQFFGPGTRLTVL.